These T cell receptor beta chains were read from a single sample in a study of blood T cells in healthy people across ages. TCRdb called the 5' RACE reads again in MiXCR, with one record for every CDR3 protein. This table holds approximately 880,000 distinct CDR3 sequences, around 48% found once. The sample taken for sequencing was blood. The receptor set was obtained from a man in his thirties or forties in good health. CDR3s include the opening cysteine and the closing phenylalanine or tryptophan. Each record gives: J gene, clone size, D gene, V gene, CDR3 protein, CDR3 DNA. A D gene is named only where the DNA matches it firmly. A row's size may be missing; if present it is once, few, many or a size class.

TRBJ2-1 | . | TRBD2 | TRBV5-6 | CASSPLGRGDDEQFF | TGTGCCAGCAGCCCTTTAGGACGGGGGGACGATGAGCAGTTCTTC
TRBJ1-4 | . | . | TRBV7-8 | CASSLNGLRGEKLFF | TGTGCCAGCAGCCTGAACGGGTTGAGAGGGGAAAAACTGTTTTTT
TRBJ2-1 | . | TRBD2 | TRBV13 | CASSGGRGYYNEQFF | TGTGCCAGCAGCGGCGGGAGGGGGTACTACAATGAGCAGTTCTTC
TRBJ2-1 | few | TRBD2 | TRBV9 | CASSVATSGGAHEQFF | TGTGCCAGCAGCGTAGCTACTAGCGGGGGGGCCCATGAGCAGTTCTTC
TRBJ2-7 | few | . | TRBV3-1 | CASSQQGHPSYEQYF | TGTGCCAGCAGCCAGCAAGGTCATCCCTCCTACGAGCAGTACTTC
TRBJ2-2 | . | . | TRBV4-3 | CASSQEGANTGELFF | TGCGCCAGCAGCCAAGAGGGGGCGAACACCGGGGAGCTGTTTTTT
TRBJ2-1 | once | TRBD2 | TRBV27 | CASSLTLAGGLEQFF | TGTGCCAGCAGTTTAACACTAGCGGGGGGCCTCGAACAGTTCTTC
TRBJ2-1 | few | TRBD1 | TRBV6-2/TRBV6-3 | CASRIGTAGDNEQFF | TGTGCCAGCAGGATTGGGACAGCCGGAGACAATGAGCAGTTCTTC
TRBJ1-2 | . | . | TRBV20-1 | CSAVTPNYGYTF | TGCAGTGCTGTAACACCCAACTATGGCTACACCTTC
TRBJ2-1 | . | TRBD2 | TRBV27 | CASSFRGVGEQFF | TGTGCCAGCAGTTTCCGGGGGGTGGGTGAGCAGTTCTTC
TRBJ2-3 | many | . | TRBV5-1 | CASSLSGDYSTDTQYF | TGCGCCAGCAGCTTGTCAGGGGACTACAGCACAGATACGCAGTATTTT
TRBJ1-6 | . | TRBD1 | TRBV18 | CASSWDRGERSPLHF | TGTGCCAGCTCCTGGGACAGGGGGGAACGATCACCCCTCCACTTT
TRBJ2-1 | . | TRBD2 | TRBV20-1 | CSATSGGLNEQFF | TGCAGTGCTACTAGCGGGGGGTTAAATGAGCAGTTCTTC
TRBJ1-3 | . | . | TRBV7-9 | CASSLQGGTGNTIYF | TGTGCCAGCAGCCTCCAGGGAGGAACCGGAAACACCATATATTTT
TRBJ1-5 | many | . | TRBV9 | CASSVGGVQPQHF | TGTGCCAGCAGCGTAGGGGGTGTCCAGCCCCAGCATTTT
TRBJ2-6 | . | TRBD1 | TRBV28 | CASGDRGGRTGANVLTF | TGTGCCAGCGGGGACAGGGGCGGAAGAACTGGGGCCAACGTCCTGACTTTC
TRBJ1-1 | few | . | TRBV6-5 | CASSYQGRTEAFF | TGTGCCAGCAGTTATCAAGGGCGGACTGAAGCTTTCTTT
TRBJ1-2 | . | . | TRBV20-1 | CSAKTGANYGYTF | TGCAGTGCTAAAACAGGAGCTAACTATGGCTACACCTTC
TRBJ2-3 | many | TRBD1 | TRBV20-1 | CSASTGQGIDTQYF | TGCAGTGCTAGTACGGGACAGGGTATAGATACGCAGTATTTT
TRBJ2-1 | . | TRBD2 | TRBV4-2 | CASSQASSSGGDLSSYNEQFF | TGTGCCAGCAGCCAAGCAAGCTCTAGCGGGGGCGACCTCAGCTCCTACAATGAGCAGTTCTTC
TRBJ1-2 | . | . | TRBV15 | CATSRDAGPNYGYTF | TGTGCCACCAGCAGAGATGCGGGACCCAACTATGGCTACACCTTC
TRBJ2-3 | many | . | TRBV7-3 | CASSPRGSADTQYF | TGTGCCAGCAGCCCTCGAGGCTCTGCAGATACGCAGTATTTT
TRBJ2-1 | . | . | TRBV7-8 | CASSVSWDERFF | TGTGCCAGCAGCGTTAGTTGGGATGAGCGGTTCTTC
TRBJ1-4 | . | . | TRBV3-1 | CASCPGRNGYEKLFF | TGTGCCAGCTGCCCGGGGCGTAATGGGTATGAAAAACTGTTTTTT
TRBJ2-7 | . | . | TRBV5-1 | CASSLTKPPYF | TGCGCCAGCAGCCTTACAAAACCCCCGTACTTC
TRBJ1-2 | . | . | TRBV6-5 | CASREGGSDYGYTF | TGTGCCAGCAGGGAGGGGGGGTCGGACTATGGCTACACCTTC
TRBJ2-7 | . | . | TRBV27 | CASRTTGGGTYEQYF | TGTGCCAGCAGAACCACAGGGGGGGGCACCTACGAGCAGTACTTC
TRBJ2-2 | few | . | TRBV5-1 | CASSLVGTVNGELFF | TGCGCCAGCAGCTTGGTAGGGACCGTCAACGGGGAGCTGTTTTTT
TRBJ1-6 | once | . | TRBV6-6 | CASSYSTRTNSPLHF | TGTGCCAGCAGTTACTCTACCAGAACCAATTCACCCCTCCACTTT
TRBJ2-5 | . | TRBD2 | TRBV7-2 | CASSLLAGGGETQYF | TGTGCCAGCAGCTTACTAGCGGGGGGCGGAGAGACCCAGTACTTC
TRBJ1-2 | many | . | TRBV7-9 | CASSQIRTEINYGYTF | TGTGCCAGCAGCCAGATTCGAACAGAGATTAACTATGGCTACACCTTC
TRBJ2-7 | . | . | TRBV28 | CASSFGTPYEQYF | TGTGCCAGCAGTTTTGGGACCCCCTACGAGCAGTACTTC
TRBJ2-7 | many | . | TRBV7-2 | CASRLGGSYEQYF | TGTGCCAGCAGATTGGGGGGATCCTACGAGCAGTACTTC
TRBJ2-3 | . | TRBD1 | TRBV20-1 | CSAMGQATDTQYF | TGCAGTGCTATGGGACAGGCCACAGATACGCAGTATTTT
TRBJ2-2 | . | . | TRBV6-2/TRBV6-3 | CASRKDSVGELFF | TGTGCCAGCAGGAAGGACAGTGTCGGGGAGCTGTTTTTT
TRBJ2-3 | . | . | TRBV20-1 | CSTKGGGTDTQYF | TGCAGTACCAAAGGGGGGGGCACAGATACGCAGTATTTT
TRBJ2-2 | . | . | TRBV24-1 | CATSPSRDTGELFF | TGTGCCACCAGCCCTAGCCGGGACACCGGGGAGCTGTTTTTT
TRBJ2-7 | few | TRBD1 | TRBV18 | CASSYRDSYEQYF | TGTGCCAGCTCGTACCGGGACAGCTACGAGCAGTACTTC
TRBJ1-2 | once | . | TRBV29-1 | CSVESGIPNYGYTF | TGCAGCGTTGAGTCCGGAATTCCTAACTATGGCTACACCTTC
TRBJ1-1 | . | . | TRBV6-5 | CASSYANIKSTEAFF | TGTGCCAGCAGTTACGCGAATATAAAGAGCACTGAAGCTTTCTTT
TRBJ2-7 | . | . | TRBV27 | CASSLRGPLYEQYF | TGTGCCAGCAGTTTAAGGGGTCCCCTCTACGAGCAGTACTTC
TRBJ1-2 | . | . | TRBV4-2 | CASSQDRAASDGYTF | TGTGCCAGCAGCCAAGATAGGGCGGCATCGGATGGCTACACCTTC
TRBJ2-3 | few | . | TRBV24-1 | CATSDLQDSTDTQYF | TGTGCCACCAGTGATTTGCAGGACAGCACAGATACGCAGTATTTT
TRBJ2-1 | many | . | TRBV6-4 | CASSHQPGTGYNEQFF | TGTGCCAGCAGTCACCAACCCGGGACTGGATACAATGAGCAGTTCTTC
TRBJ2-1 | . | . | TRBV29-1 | CSVVRRGYNEQFF | TGCAGCGTTGTGCGCAGGGGCTACAATGAGCAGTTCTTC
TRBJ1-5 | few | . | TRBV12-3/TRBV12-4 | CASTLWGLGQPQHF | TGTGCCAGCACCCTGTGGGGTCTTGGTCAGCCCCAGCATTTT
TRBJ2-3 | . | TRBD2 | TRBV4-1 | CASSQLPAGLTDTQYF | TGCGCCAGCAGCCAACTTCCAGCGGGGTTAACAGATACGCAGTATTTT
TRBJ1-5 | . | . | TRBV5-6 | CASSLRAGLSNQPQHF | TGTGCCAGCAGCTTGCGGGCAGGTCTAAGCAATCAGCCCCAGCATTTT
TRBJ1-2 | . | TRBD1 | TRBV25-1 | CASRSDTGGHGYTF | TGTGCCAGCAGATCCGATACAGGGGGACATGGCTACACCTTC
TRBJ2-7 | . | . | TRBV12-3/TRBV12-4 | CASSPSTSFSYEQYF | TGTGCCAGCAGTCCCTCCACTAGTTTTTCCTACGAGCAGTACTTC
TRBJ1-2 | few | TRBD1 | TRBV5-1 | CASSRGQNGVYGYTF | TGCGCCAGCAGCAGGGGACAGAATGGAGTCTATGGCTACACCTTC
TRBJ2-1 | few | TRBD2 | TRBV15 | CATSRGLAGANIDGEQFF | TGTGCCACCAGCAGAGGACTAGCGGGGGCCAACATTGACGGTGAGCAGTTCTTC
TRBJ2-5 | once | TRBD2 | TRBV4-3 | CASSQDMSGGRETQYF | TGCGCCAGCAGCCAAGATATGAGCGGGGGCCGAGAGACCCAGTACTTC